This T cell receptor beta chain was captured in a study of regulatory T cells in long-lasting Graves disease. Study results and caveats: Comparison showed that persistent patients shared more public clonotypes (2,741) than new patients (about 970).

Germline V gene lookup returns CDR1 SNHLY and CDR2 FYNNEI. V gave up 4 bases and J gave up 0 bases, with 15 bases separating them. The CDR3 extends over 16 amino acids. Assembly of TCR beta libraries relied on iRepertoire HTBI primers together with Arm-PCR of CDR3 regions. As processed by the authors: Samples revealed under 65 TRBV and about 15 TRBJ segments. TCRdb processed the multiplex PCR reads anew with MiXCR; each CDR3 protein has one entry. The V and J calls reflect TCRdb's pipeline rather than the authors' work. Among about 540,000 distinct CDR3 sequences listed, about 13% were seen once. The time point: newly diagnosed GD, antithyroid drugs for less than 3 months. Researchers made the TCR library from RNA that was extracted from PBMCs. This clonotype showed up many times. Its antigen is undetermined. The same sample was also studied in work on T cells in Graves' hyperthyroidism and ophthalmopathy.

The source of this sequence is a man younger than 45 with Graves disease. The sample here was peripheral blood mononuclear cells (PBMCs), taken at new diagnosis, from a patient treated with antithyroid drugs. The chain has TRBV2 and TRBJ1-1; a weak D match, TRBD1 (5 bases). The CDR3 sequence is CASSVSLGALNTEAFF. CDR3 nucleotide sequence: TGTGCCAGCAGTGTGTCCCTCGGGGCCTTGAACACTGAAGCTTTCTTT.